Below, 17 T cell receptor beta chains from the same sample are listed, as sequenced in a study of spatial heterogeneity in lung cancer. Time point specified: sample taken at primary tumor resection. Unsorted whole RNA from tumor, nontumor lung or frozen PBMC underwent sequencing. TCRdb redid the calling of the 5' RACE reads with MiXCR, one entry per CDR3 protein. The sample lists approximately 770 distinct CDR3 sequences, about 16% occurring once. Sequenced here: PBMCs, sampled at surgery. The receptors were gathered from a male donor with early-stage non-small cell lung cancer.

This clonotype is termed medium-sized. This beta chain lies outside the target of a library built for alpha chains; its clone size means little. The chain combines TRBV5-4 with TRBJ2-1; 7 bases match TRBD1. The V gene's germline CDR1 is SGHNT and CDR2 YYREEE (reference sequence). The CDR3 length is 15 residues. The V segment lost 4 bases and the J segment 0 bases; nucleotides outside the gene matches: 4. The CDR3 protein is CASSPRDSSYNEQFF. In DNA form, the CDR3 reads TGTGCCAGCAGCCCGAGGGACAGCTCCTACAATGAGCAGTTCTTC.

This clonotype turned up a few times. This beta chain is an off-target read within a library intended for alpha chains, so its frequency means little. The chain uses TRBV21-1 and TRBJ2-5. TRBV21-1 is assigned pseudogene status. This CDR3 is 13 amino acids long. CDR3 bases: TGTGCCAGCAGCCATCTGGGTTGGGAGACCCAGTACTTC. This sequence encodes CASSHLGWETQYF.

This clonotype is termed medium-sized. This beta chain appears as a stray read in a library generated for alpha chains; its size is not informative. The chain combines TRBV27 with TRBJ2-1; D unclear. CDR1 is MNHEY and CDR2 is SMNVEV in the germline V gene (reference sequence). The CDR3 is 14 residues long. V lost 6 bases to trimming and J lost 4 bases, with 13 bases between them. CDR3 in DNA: TGTGCCAGCAGGGTCGGCGGAAAGTACAATGAGCAGTTCTTC. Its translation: CASRVGGKYNEQFF.

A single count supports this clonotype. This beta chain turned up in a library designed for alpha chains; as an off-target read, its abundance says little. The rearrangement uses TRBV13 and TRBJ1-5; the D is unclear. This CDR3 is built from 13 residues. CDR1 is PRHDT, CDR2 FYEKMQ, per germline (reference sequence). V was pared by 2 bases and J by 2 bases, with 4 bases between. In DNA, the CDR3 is TGTGCCAGCAGCTTATGGGGCAATCAGCCCCAGCATTTT. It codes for CASSLWGNQPQHF.

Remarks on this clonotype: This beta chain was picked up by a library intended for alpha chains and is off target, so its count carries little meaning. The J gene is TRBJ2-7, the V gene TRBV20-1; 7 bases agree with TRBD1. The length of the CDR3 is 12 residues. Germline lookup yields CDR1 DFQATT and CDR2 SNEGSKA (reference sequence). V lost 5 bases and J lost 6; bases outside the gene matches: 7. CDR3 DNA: TGCAGTGCTTCGAACAGGGGACGCGAGCAGTACTTC. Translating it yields CSASNRGREQYF.

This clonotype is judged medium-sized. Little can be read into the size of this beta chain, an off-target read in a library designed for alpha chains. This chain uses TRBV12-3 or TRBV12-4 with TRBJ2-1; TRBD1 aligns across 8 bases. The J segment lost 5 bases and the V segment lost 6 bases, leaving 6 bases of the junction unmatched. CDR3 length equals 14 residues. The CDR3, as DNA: TGTGCCAGCAGAGTATTGGGACAGGACAATGAGCAGTTCTTC. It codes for CASRVLGQDNEQFF.

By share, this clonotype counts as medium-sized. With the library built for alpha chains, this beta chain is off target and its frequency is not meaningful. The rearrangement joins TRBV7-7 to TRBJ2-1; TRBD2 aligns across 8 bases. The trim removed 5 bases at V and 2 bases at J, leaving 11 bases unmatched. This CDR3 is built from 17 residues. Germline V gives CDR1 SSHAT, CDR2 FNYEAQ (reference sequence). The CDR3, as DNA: TGTGCCAGCAGCCAGAGTCCGGGGCGGGGGGCCTACAATGAGCAGTTCTTC. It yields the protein CASSQSPGRGAYNEQFF. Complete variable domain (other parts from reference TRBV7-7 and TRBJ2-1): GAGVSQSPRYKVTKRGQDVTLRCDPISSHATLYWYQQALGQGPEFLTYFNYEAQPDKSGLPSDRFSAERPEGSISTLTIQRTEQRDSAMYRCASSQSPGRGAYNEQFFGPGTRLTVL.

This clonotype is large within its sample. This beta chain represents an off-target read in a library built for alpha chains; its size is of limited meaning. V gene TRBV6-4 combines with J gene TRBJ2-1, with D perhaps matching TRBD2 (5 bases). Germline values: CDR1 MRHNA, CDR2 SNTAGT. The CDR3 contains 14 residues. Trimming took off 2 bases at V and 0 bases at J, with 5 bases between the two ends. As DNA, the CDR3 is TGTGCCAGCAGTGACGGGAGCTCCTACAATGAGCAGTTCTTC. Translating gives CASSDGSSYNEQFF.

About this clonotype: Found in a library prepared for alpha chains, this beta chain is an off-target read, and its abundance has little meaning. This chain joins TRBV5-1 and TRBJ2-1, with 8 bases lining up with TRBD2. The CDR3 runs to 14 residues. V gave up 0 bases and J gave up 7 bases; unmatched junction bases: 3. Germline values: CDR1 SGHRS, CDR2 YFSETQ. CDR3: CASSLAGGPNEQFF. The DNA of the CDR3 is TGCGCCAGCAGCTTGGCGGGGGGGCCTAATGAGCAGTTCTTC.

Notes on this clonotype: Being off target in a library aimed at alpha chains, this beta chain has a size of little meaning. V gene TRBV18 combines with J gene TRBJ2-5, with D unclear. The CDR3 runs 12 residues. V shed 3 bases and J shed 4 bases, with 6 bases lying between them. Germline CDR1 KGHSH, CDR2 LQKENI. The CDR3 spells CASSPETETQYF. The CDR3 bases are TGTGCCAGCTCACCCGAGACAGAGACCCAGTACTTC.

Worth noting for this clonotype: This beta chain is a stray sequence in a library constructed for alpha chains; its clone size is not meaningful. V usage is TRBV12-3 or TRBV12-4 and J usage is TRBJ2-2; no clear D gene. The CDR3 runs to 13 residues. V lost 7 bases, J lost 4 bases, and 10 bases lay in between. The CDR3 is CASTSWGTGELFF. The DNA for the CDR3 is TGTGCCAGCACATCTTGGGGCACCGGGGAGCTGTTTTTT.

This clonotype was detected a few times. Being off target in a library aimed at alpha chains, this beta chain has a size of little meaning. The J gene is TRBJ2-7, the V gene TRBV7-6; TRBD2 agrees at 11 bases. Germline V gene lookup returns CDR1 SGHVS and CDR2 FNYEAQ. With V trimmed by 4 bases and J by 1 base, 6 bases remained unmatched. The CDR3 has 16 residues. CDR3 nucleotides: TGTGCCAGCAGCTCCGCCGGGACTAGCGGTTCCTACGAGCAGTACTTC. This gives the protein CASSSAGTSGSYEQYF. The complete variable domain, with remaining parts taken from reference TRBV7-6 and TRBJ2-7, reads GAGVSQSPRYKVTKRGQDVALRCDPISGHVSLYWYRQALGQGPEFLTYFNYEAQQDKSGLPNDRFSAERPEGSISTLTIQRTEQRDSAMYRCASSSAGTSGSYEQYFGPGTRLTVT.

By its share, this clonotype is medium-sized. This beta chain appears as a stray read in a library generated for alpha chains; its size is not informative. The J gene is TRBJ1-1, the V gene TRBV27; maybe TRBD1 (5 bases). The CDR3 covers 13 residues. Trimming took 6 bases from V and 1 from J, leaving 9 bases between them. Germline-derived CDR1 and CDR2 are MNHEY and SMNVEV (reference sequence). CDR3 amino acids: CASRLGQNTEAFF. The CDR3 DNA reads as TGTGCCAGCAGGCTTGGACAGAACACTGAAGCTTTCTTT.

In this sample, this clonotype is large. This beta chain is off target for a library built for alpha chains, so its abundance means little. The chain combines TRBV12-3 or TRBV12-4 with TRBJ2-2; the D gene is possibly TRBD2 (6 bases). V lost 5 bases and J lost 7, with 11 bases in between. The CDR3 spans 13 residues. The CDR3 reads CASSPVGGGELFF. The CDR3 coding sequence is TGTGCCAGCAGTCCGGTGGGGGGCGGGGAGCTGTTTTTT.

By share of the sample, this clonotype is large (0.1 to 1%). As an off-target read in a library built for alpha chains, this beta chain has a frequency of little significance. The CDR3 region is CASSPTLAGGYTF. CDR3 DNA: TGTGCCAGCAGCCCGACCCTTGCGGGGGGCTACACCTTC. The V call is TRBV7-2, the J call TRBJ1-2, with unresolved D. CDR1 and CDR2 from the germline V gene are SGHTA and FQGNSA. The V and J ends lost 5 bases and 8 bases respectively, with 15 bases between them. The CDR3 is 13 residues long. Based on the CDR3 plus reference TRBV7-2 and TRBJ1-2, the full variable domain is GAGVSQSPSNKVTEKGKDVELRCDPISGHTALYWYRQSLGQGLEFLIYFQGNSAPDKSGLPSDRFSAERTGGSVSTLTIQRTQQEDSAVYLCASSPTLAGGYTFGSGTRLTVV.

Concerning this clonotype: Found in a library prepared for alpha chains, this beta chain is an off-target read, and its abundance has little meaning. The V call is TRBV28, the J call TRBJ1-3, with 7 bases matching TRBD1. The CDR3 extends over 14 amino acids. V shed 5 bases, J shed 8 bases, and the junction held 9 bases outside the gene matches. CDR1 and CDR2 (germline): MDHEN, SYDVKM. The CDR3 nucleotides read TGTGCCAGCAGTCCCGGGACAGTCGTTGACACCATATATTTT. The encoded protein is CASSPGTVVDTIYF.

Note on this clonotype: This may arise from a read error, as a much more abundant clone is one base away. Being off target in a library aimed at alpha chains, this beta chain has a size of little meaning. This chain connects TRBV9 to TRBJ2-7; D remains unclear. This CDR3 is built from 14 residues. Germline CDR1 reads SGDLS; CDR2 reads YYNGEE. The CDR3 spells CAGSVAGSSYEQYF. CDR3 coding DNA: TGTGCCGGCAGCGTGGCAGGAAGCTCCTACGAGCAGTACTTC.